This T cell receptor (beta chain) comes out of a study of blood T cell repertoires in COVID-19 (dated by TCRdb to about 2020). Some background on the complete study: The collaborator samples originated in the United States, Italy and Spain and spanned the acute and convalescent phases of COVID-19. The repertoires were made available in a free public database intended to serve as a resource for research on the immune response to SARS-CoV-2. The sample metadata nearly always contained a de-identified subject ID, COVID-19 status, age in years and sex. Samples came from the ongoing ImmuneRACE study (first 160 participants) plus 1,254 subjects from 6 global collaborators. Subjects who had been exposed to COVID-19, were actively infected with it, or had recovered from it provided the deeply sampled blood TCRbeta repertoires that made up the dataset. HLA class I and class II types, where available, came from metadata supplied by the sample provider rather than from assay-based typing. The prospective study material was composed of cDNA or gDNA derived from T cells, B-cell-depleted T cells, or PBMCs. Broad study findings and their caveats: The amount of clinical and demographic metadata varied by source and participant and was provided uncurated.

As to this clone: Its binding antigen is unknown. No much larger clone exists at a distance of one base, and base qualities are not known.

The immunoSEQ Assay, a bias-controlled multiplex PCR, was used to amplify TCRbeta CDR3 regions from genomic DNA. As for the authors' bioinformatics: Within the assay, amplification of reference gene primers was used to estimate how many nucleated cells each sample contained. Sequence reads were collapsed and filtered to measure the absolute abundance of every unique TCRbeta CDR3 rearrangement. For each sample, productive Simpson clonality was calculated by taking the square root of Simpson's diversity index across productive rearrangements. Held by TCRdb, this immuneACCESS table contains in-frame sequences only and omits some clones. Under half of the omission traces to an unresolved V gene where checked; the cause of the rest is unknown. V, J and clone size were drawn from that table, and D and trimming were deduced from the DNA. Within this sample are about 240,000 clones, with approximately 78% of them counted one time only. Of the sample, about an eighth is held by the ten largest clones.

V loses 1 base, J loses 6 bases, and the germline ends lie 17 bases apart. CDR1 and CDR2 were assigned from the germline V gene as SGHRS and YFSETQ. Taken from cysteine to phenylalanine, the CDR3 has 15 residues. The kept DNA is CDR3 alone, 45 bases in frame from the first base. Each collaborating institution followed its own protocols to collect whole blood in K2EDTA tubes. Collaborator samples were shipped for TCRbeta analysis as frozen whole blood, isolated PBMCs, or DNA extracted from either sample type. The TCR was taken from an older woman with active or convalescent COVID-19. Sample: peripheral blood. The sequence links TRBV5-1 to TRBJ2-7, with TRBD2 as a weak D call on 5 bases. The sequenced DNA is TGCGCCAGCAGCTTGTGGGCGGGTAGTCGGGGCGAGCAGTACTTC. This yields the protein CASSLWAGSRGEQYF.